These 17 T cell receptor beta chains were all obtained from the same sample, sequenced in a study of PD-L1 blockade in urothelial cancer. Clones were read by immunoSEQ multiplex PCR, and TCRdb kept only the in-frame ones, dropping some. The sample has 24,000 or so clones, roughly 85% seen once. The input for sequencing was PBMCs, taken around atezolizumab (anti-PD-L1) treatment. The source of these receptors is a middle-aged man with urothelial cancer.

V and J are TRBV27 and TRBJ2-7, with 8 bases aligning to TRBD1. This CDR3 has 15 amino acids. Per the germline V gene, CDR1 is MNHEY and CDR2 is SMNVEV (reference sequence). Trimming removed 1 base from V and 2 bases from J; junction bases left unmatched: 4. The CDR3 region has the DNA TGTGCCAGCAGTTTATTTCCGGGACAGGCCTACGAGCAGTACTTC. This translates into CASSLFPGQAYEQYF.

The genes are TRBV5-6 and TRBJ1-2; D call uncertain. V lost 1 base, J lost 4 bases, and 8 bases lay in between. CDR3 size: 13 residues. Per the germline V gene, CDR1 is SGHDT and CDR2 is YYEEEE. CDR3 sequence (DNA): TGTGCCAGCAGCTTGAACGGACTCTATGGCTACACCTTC. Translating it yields CASSLNGLYGYTF. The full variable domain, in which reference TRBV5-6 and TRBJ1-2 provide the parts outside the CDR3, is DAGVTQSPTHLIKTRGQQVTLRCSPKSGHDTVSWYQQALGQGPQFIFQYYEEEERQRGNFPDRFSGHQFPNYSSELNVNALLLGDSALYLCASSLNGLYGYTFGSGTRLTVV.

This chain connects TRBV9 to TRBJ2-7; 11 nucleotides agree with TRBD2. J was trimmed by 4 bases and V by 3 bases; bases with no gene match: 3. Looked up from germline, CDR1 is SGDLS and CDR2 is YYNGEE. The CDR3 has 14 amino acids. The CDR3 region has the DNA TGTGCCAGCAGCGGCTCTAGCGGGGGGTACGAGCAGTACTTC. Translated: CASSGSSGGYEQYF.

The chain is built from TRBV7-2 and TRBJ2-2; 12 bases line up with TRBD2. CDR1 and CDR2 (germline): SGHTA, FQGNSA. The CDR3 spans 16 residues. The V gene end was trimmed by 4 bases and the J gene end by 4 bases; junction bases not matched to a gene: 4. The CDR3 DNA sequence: TGTGCCAGCAGCTATTCTAGCGGGAGGGCCACCGGGGAGCTGTTTTTT. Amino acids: CASSYSSGRATGELFF.

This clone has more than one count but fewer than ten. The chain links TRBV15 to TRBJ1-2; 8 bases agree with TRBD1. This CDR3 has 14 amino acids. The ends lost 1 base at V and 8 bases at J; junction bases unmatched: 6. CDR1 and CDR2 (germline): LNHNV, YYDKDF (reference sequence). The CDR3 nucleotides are TGTGCCACCAGCAGAGGGACAGGGCTATGGGGCTACACCTTC. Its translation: CATSRGTGLWGYTF.

CDR3 sequence: CASSLRQGMNTEAFF. The CDR3 nucleotides are TGTGCCAGCAGCTTGAGGCAGGGGATGAACACTGAAGCTTTCTTT. This chain connects TRBV5-8 to TRBJ1-1, with D perhaps matching TRBD1 (6 bases). The V end was cut by 1 base, the J end by 0 bases, with 10 bases between. Germline loops: CDR1 SGHTS, CDR2 YDEGEE. The CDR3 totals 15 residues.

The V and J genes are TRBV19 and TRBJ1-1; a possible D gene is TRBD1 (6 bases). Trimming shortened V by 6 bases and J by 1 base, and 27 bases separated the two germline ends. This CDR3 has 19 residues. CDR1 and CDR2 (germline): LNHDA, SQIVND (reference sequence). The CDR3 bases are TGTGCCAGTAGCTCGACAGGCAGGATGGGAACTTGGTCGAACACTGAAGCTTTCTTT. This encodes CASSSTGRMGTWSNTEAFF.

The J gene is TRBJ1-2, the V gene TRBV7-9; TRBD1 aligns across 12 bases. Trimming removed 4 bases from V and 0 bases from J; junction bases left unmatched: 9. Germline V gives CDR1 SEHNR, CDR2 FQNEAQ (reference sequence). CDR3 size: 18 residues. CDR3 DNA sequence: TGTGCCAGCAGCTCCCCTCCGGGACAGGGGGCGCCTAACTATGGCTACACCTTC. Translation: CASSSPPGQGAPNYGYTF.

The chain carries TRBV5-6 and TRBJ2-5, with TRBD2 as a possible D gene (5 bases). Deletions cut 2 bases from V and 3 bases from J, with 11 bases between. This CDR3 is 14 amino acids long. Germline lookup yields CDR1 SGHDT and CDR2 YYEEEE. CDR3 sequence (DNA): TGTGCCAGCAGCTTCTGGGTCGGGAAAGAGACCCAGTACTTC. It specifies CASSFWVGKETQYF.

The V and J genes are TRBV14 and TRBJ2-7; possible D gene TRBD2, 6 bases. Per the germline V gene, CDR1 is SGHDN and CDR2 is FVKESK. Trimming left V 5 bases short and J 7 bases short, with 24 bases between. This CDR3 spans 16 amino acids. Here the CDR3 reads CASSGLLGLTPGEQYF. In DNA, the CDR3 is TGTGCCAGCAGCGGGTTGTTGGGACTGACCCCTGGGGAGCAGTACTTC.

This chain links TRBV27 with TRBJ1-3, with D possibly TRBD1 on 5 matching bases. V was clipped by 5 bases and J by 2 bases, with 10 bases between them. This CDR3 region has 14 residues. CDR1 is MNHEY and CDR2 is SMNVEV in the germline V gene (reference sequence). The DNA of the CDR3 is TGTGCCAGCAGTACCGGGGGGACTGGAAACACCATATATTTT. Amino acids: CASSTGGTGNTIYF.

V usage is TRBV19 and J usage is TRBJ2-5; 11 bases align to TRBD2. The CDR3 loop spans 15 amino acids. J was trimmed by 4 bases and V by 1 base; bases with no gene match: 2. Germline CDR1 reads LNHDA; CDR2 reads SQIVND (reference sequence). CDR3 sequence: CASSIGTSGRETQYF. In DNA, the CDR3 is TGTGCCAGTAGTATAGGAACTAGCGGGAGAGAGACCCAGTACTTC.

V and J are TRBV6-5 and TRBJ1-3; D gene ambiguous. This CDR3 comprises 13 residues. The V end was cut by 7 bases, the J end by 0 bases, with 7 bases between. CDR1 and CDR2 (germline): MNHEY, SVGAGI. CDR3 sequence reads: CASNSNSGNTIYF. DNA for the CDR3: TGTGCCAGCAACTCCAACTCTGGAAACACCATATATTTT.

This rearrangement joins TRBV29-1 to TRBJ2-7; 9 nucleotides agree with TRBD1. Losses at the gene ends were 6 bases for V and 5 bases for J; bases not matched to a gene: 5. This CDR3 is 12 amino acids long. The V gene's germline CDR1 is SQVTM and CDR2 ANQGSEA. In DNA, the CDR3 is TGCAGCGTAGGGGACAGGGAAGACGAGCAGTACTTC. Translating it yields CSVGDREDEQYF.

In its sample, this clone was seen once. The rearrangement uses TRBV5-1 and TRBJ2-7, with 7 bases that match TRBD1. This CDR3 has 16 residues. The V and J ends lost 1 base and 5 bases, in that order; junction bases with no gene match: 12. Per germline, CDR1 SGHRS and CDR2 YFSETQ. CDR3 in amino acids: CASSLLLGAGGDEQYF. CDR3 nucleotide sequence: TGCGCCAGCAGCTTGTTACTCGGGGCAGGGGGAGACGAGCAGTACTTC. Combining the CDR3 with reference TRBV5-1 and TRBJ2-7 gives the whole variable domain KAGVTQTPRYLIKTRGQQVTLSCSPISGHRSVSWYQQTPGQGLQFLFEYFSETQRNKGNFPGRFSGRQFSNSRSEMNVSTLELGDSALYLCASSLLLGAGGDEQYFGPGTRLTVT.

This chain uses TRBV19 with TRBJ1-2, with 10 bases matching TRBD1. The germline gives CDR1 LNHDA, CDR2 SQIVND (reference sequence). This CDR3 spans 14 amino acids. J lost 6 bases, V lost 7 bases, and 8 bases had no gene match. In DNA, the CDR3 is TGTGCCAGTAAGGAGTCCGGGACAGGGGATGGCTACACCTTC. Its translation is CASKESGTGDGYTF.

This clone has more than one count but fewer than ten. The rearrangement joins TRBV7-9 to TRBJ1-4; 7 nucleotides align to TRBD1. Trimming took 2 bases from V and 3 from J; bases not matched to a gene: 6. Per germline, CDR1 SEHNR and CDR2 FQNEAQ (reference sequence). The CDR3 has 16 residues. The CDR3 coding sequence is TGTGCCAGCAGCTTAACACAGGGGCTAGCTAATGAAAAACTGTTTTTT. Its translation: CASSLTQGLANEKLFF.